The 29 T cell receptor beta chains below all came from one sample that was sequenced in a study of tumor-infiltrating lymphocytes in oesophageal squamous cell carcinoma. MiXCR was run by TCRdb on the PCR reads, yielding one entry per CDR3 protein. This table has approximately 19,000 distinct CDR3 sequences, more than 40% appearing once. Sample: normal esophageal tissue next to the tumor. These receptors all stem from a male donor with esophageal squamous cell carcinoma.

This clonotype was counted at least ten times. V is TRBV2 and J is TRBJ2-5; 9 nucleotides match TRBD1. Per the germline V gene, CDR1 is SNHLY and CDR2 is FYNNEI. With V trimmed by 4 bases and J by 5 bases, 8 bases remained unmatched. CDR3 length: 15 residues. The CDR3 protein is CASSVLGQGRETQYF. CDR3 in DNA: TGTGCCAGCAGTGTTCTGGGACAGGGACGGGAGACCCAGTACTTC. Complete variable domain (other parts from reference TRBV2 and TRBJ2-5): EPEVTQTPSHQVTQMGQEVILRCVPISNHLYFYWYRQILGQKVEFLVSFYNNEISEKSEIFDDQFSVERPDGSNFTLKIRSTKLEDSAMYFCASSVLGQGRETQYFGPGTRLLVL.

The rearrangement joins TRBV7-2 to TRBJ2-5; maybe TRBD2 (6 bases). Per germline, CDR1 SGHTA and CDR2 FQGNSA. Trimming removed 4 bases at V and 11 bases at J, with 17 bases between. CDR3 size: 13 residues. The CDR3 here is CASSSQEGLEQYF. The CDR3 nucleotides are TGTGCCAGCAGCTCCCAGGAGGGTTTGGAGCAGTACTTC.

The rearrangement links TRBV6-6 to TRBJ2-7, with TRBD1 matching 11 bases. V was pared by 2 bases and J by 4 bases, with 1 base of the junction left unmatched. The CDR3 runs to 14 residues. In germline, CDR1 is MNHNY, CDR2 SVGAGI (reference sequence). CDR3 in DNA: TGTGCCAGCAGTTACGGACAGGGGGCGTACGAGCAGTACTTC. Its protein is CASSYGQGAYEQYF.

The V gene is TRBV7-6, the J gene TRBJ2-4; D possibly uses TRBD1 or TRBD2 (5 bases each). The germline V gene has CDR1 SGHVS and CDR2 FNYEAQ. This CDR3 is 15 amino acids long. The V end lost 4 bases, the J end lost 13 bases, and 23 bases lay between the germline ends. CDR3 bases: TGTGCCAGCAGCTCAAGTGGGGGTTCCTACAATGAGCAGTACTTC. Protein: CASSSSGGSYNEQYF.

In the case of this clonotype: This clone may be a read error of a much larger clone one base away. This sequence joins TRBV5-3 and TRBJ1-4; D not certain. TRBV5-3 qualifies as an ORF whose function is uncertain. The CDR3 runs to 13 residues. The CDR3 region has the DNA TGTGCCAGCAGCTTGGAAGTTCGCGTTACGCAGTTTTTT. Encoded protein: CASSLEVRVTQFF.

J is TRBJ2-4 and V is TRBV7-6, with TRBD2 matching over 8 bases. V was pared by 1 base and J by 15 bases, with 20 bases of the junction left unmatched. The CDR3 extends over 17 amino acids. The V gene's germline CDR1 is SGHVS and CDR2 FNYEAQ. The CDR3 is CASSLVTGGTRTGELYF. CDR3 nucleotide sequence: TGTGCCAGCAGCTTAGTGACAGGAGGGACTAGGACCGGGGAGCTGTACTTC. Based on the CDR3 plus reference TRBV7-6 and TRBJ2-4, the full variable domain is GAGVSQSPRYKVTKRGQDVALRCDPISGHVSLYWYRQALGQGPEFLTYFNYEAQQDKSGLPNDRFSAERPEGSISTLTIQRTEQRDSAMYRCASSLVTGGTRTGELYFGAGTRLSVL.

The sample holds many counts of this clonotype. V usage is TRBV6-1 and J usage is TRBJ2-3; D perhaps matches TRBD2 (6 bases). This CDR3 is 14 amino acids long. Germline CDR1 and CDR2: MNHNS and SASEGT. V was shortened by 4 bases and J by 2 bases, with 10 bases between the two germline ends. The CDR3 loop is CASSATSSTDTQYF. CDR3 sequence (DNA): TGTGCCAGCAGTGCGACTAGTTCCACAGATACGCAGTATTTT.

This clonotype appeared a few times. This sequence joins TRBV7-2 and TRBJ2-5; 10 nucleotides line up with TRBD2. The CDR3 extends over 18 amino acids. Trimming took 2 bases from V and 2 from J; bases not matched to a gene: 11. Germline CDR1 SGHTA, CDR2 FQGNSA. For the CDR3, the DNA is TGTGCCAGCAGCTTAAGGCCTAGCGGGAGAATGAGGCAAGAGACCCAGTACTTC. Translated, it gives CASSLRPSGRMRQETQYF.

This clonotype was seen at least ten times. The rearrangement joins TRBV10-3 to TRBJ2-7; weak D call: TRBD1 (5 bases). The V and J ends lost 6 bases and 4 bases respectively, with 13 bases between them. This CDR3 has 13 amino acids. Germline V gene sequence: CDR1 ENHRY, CDR2 SYGVKD. In DNA form, the CDR3 reads TGTGCCATCAGGCAGGGTCGTGGGTACGAGCAGTACTTC. Translated: CAIRQGRGYEQYF.

This clonotype came up many times. The rearrangement uses TRBV6-1 and TRBJ2-1; no reliable D call. The J call may be in error: the DNA end matches TRBJ2-7 better. In germline, CDR1 is MNHNS, CDR2 SASEGT. The CDR3 covers 12 residues. CDR3 amino acids: CASSENGYEQYF. CDR3 DNA: TGTGCCAGCAGTGAGAATGGCTACGAGCAGTACTTC.

This clonotype occurred once. The chain recombines TRBV28 with TRBJ2-6; weak D call: TRBD2 (6 bases). V lost 5 bases to trimming and J lost 1 base, with 15 bases between them. The CDR3 loop spans 17 amino acids. Germline V gene sequence: CDR1 MDHEN, CDR2 SYDVKM. In DNA form, the CDR3 reads TGTGCCAGCAGTCTCCTGGGAGGCTCTTCTGGGGCCAACGTCCTGACTTTC. Amino acid sequence: CASSLLGGSSGANVLTF.

This clonotype is labeled medium-sized. The genes are TRBV7-9 and TRBJ1-1, with 10 bases lining up with TRBD1. After removal of 5 bases from V and 1 base from J, the junction contained 16 bases not matched to a gene. Germline V gives CDR1 SEHNR, CDR2 FQNEAQ (reference sequence). CDR3 size: 19 residues. For the CDR3, the DNA is TGTGCCAGCAGCCCCTCGGGACAGGGGATATGGGGGGCGAACACTGAAGCTTTCTTT. Translated, it gives CASSPSGQGIWGANTEAFF.

By its share, this clonotype is medium-sized (0.01 to 0.1%). The gene calls are TRBV7-3 and TRBJ2-1; D is perhaps TRBD1 (6 bases). Germline V lookup: CDR1 SGHTA, CDR2 FQGTGA. Trimming shortened V by 5 bases and J by 9 bases, and 14 bases separated the two germline ends. The CDR3 covers 13 residues. The CDR3 region has the DNA TGTGCCAGCAGCATTAGGGCGACAGGTGAGCAGTTCTTC. Its translation: CASSIRATGEQFF.

This clonotype has a single count. One junction end disagrees with the germline gene, perhaps due to a read error. The V and J genes are TRBV7-3 and TRBJ2-5; 14 positions match TRBD2. The length of the CDR3 is 14 residues. Per the germline V gene, CDR1 is SGHTA and CDR2 is FQGTGA. CDR3 in amino acids: CASSLGLAGDRFIF. The CDR3 DNA reads as TGTGCCAGCAGCTTGGGACTAGCGGGAGACCGCTTTATTTTC. The variable domain in full, with the rest retrieved from reference TRBV7-3 and TRBJ2-5, is GAGVSQTPSNKVTEKGKYVELRCDPISGHTALYWYRQSLGQGPEFLIYFQGTGAADDSGLPNDRFFAVRPEGSVSTLKIQRTERGDSAVYLCASSLGLAGDRFIFGPGTRLLVL.

In this sample, this clonotype turned up many times. V is TRBV10-3 and J is TRBJ2-3, with D perhaps TRBD2 (5 bases). Germline V gene data show CDR1 as ENHRY and CDR2 as SYGVKD. Trimming pared 2 bases from V and 2 bases from J, leaving 11 bases between. The CDR3 runs to 15 residues. The CDR3, as DNA: TGTGCCATCAGTGAGCCCAGGCGGGTCACAGATACGCAGTATTTT. Translated, it gives CAISEPRRVTDTQYF.

The chain links TRBV28 to TRBJ1-2; possible D gene TRBD1, 5 bases. Germline CDR1 reads MDHEN; CDR2 reads SYDVKM. The CDR3 is made up of 14 amino acids. V was shortened by 2 bases and J by 4 bases, with 11 bases between the two germline ends. The CDR3 DNA follows: TGTGCCAGCAGTTTACCCAGGGCCCCCTATGGCTACACCTTC. Translating it yields CASSLPRAPYGYTF.

The chain links TRBV30 to TRBJ2-7; D is possibly TRBD1 or TRBD2 (5 bases each). The CDR3 totals 13 residues. Per germline, CDR1 GTSNPN and CDR2 SVGIG (reference sequence). Trimming cost V 8 bases and J 6 bases, with 20 bases left between them. For the CDR3, the DNA is TGTGCCGGAGGTTCAGGGATAGAGCGCGAGCAGTACTTC. Residues: CAGGSGIEREQYF.

In this sample, this clonotype is medium-sized. The rearrangement joins TRBV7-2 to TRBJ1-1, with D possibly TRBD1 on 6 matching bases. CDR3 length: 12 amino acids. Germline V gene data show CDR1 as SGHTA and CDR2 as FQGNSA. V was clipped by 5 bases and J by 8 bases, with 12 bases between them. The DNA of the CDR3 is TGTGCCAGCAGCAGAGACAGGCAAGAAGCTTTCTTT. It is translated as CASSRDRQEAFF.

A single count supports this clonotype. This chain links TRBV7-2 with TRBJ2-3, with D unresolved. The closer fit of TRBJ2-7 to the DNA end suggests the J call may be wrong. Germline CDR1 SGHTA, CDR2 FQGNSA. CDR3 length: 14 amino acids. This CDR3 reads CASSLSGSVYEQYF. The CDR3 nucleotides read TGTGCCAGCAGCTTATCCGGATCGGTCTACGAGCAGTACTTC.

This clonotype came up many times. CDR3 in amino acids: CASSGGGGPATDTQYF. The DNA for the CDR3 is TGTGCCAGCAGTGGAGGGGGTGGACCAGCAACAGATACGCAGTATTTT. This chain links TRBV27 with TRBJ2-3; D possibly matches TRBD1 or TRBD2 (6 bases each). This CDR3 region has 16 residues. CDR1 is MNHEY and CDR2 is SMNVEV in the germline V gene (reference sequence). V was pared by 5 bases and J by 3 bases, with 18 bases between.

There are a few counts of this clonotype. The chain joins TRBV18 to TRBJ2-7; 8 bases agree with TRBD1. The V segment lost 4 bases and the J segment 2 bases; nucleotides outside the gene matches: 13. Looked up from germline, CDR1 is KGHSH and CDR2 is LQKENI. This CDR3 contains 17 residues. CDR3 region: CASSLNRRGTGAYEQYF. CDR3 nucleotide sequence: TGTGCCAGCTCACTTAATCGCCGAGGGACAGGAGCCTACGAGCAGTACTTC.

This clonotype came up a few times. This chain uses TRBV5-6 with TRBJ2-5; the D gene is possibly TRBD1 (6 bases). Deletions cut 4 bases from V and 11 bases from J, with 18 bases between. Germline values: CDR1 SGHDT, CDR2 YYEEEE. The length of the CDR3 is 13 residues. The CDR3: CASSNRVSKEQYF. The CDR3 nucleotides are TGTGCCAGCAGCAACAGGGTGTCGAAAGAGCAGTACTTC.

The CDR3 is CASSLAGTGGPDTQYF. The CDR3 DNA reads as TGTGCCAGCAGCTTAGCTGGGACAGGGGGCCCGGATACGCAGTATTTT. V gene TRBV7-2 combines with J gene TRBJ2-3; 12 nucleotides align to TRBD1. Per the germline V gene, CDR1 is SGHTA and CDR2 is FQGNSA. J lost 6 bases, V lost 0 bases, and 4 bases had no gene match. The CDR3 sequence is 16 residues long.

This clonotype has a handful of counts. V and J are TRBV12-3 or TRBV12-4 and TRBJ1-2, with TRBD1 as a possible D gene (5 bases). V was trimmed by 5 bases and J by 4 bases, leaving 8 bases between them. The CDR3 has 12 residues. CDR3 nucleotide sequence: TGTGCCAGCAGTCGGGGCACCTATGGCTACACCTTC. Translating it yields CASSRGTYGYTF.

The V call is TRBV15, the J call TRBJ2-5; 7 positions match TRBD1. CDR3 length: 15 amino acids. The J segment lost 5 bases and the V segment lost 3 bases, leaving 9 bases of the junction unmatched. CDR1 is LNHNV, CDR2 YYDKDF, per germline (reference sequence). As DNA, the CDR3 is TGTGCCACCAGCAGCTTACAGGGGCTTCGGGAGACCCAGTACTTC. Its translation: CATSSLQGLRETQYF.

The table lists this clonotype with many counts. The chain combines TRBV10-3 with TRBJ1-4; D is perhaps TRBD1 (6 bases). The CDR3 has 14 residues. The germline V and J ends were trimmed by 0 bases and 7 bases, with 9 bases remaining between them. The germline V gene has CDR1 ENHRY and CDR2 SYGVKD. The CDR3 is CAISESGGLEKLFF. For the CDR3, the DNA is TGTGCCATCAGTGAGTCGGGGGGCCTTGAAAAACTGTTTTTT.

V usage is TRBV7-3 and J usage is TRBJ2-3; 11 bases match TRBD2. V gave up 4 bases and J gave up 14 bases; unmatched junction bases: 17. Germline V gene lookup returns CDR1 SGHTA and CDR2 FQGTGA. CDR3 length: 16 amino acids. The chain's CDR3 is CASSSRLAGSTGELYF. The CDR3 DNA reads TGTGCCAGCAGCTCTAGACTAGCGGGAAGCACCGGGGAGCTGTATTTT.

This clonotype has at least ten counts. The J gene is TRBJ2-2, the V gene TRBV28; D may be TRBD2 (5 bases). The CDR3 runs 15 residues. Germline V gives CDR1 MDHEN, CDR2 SYDVKM. V was pared by 3 bases and J by 6 bases, with 14 bases between. The CDR3 loop is CASSFPGMEAGELFF. In nucleotides, the CDR3 is TGTGCCAGCAGTTTCCCGGGGATGGAGGCCGGGGAGCTGTTTTTT.

This clonotype occurred many times. This CDR3 is CSAQGLAALYNEQFF. The CDR3 nucleotides are TGCAGTGCTCAGGGACTAGCGGCCCTCTACAATGAGCAGTTCTTC. J is TRBJ2-1 and V is TRBV20-1; TRBD2 agrees at 11 bases. V shed 5 bases and J 3 bases; nucleotides not matched to a gene: 6. The CDR3 totals 15 residues. CDR1 is DFQATT and CDR2 is SNEGSKA in the germline V gene (reference sequence).